The rows below give T cell receptor beta chains drawn from one sample of a study of blood T cell repertoires in COVID-19. Profiled with immunoSEQ multiplex PCR; TCRdb holds only in-frame clones, not every one. The table has 65,000 to 80,000 clones, roughly 88% seen once. The sequencing sample was made of peripheral blood. The receptors come from a man aged 45-60 years with active COVID-19. CDR3s include the opening cysteine and the closing phenylalanine or tryptophan.

J gene: TRBJ2-7
CDR3 length: 14
V gene: TRBV2
CDR3 protein: CASRRTGQGDEQYF

J gene: TRBJ2-2
CDR3 length: 17
V gene: TRBV16
CDR3 protein: CASSHRDRGPGTGELFF

J gene: TRBJ1-1
CDR3 length: 17
V gene: TRBV18
CDR3 protein: CASSPADRGLLDTEAFF

J gene: TRBJ2-1
CDR3 length: 19
V gene: TRBV7-9
CDR3 protein: CASSQIPGLHLSSYNEQFF

J gene: TRBJ2-5
CDR3 length: 15
V gene: TRBV28
CDR3 protein: CASSFPGTGSETQYF

J gene: TRBJ2-1
CDR3 length: 14
V gene: TRBV19
CDR3 protein: CASSNLGIGLARFF

J gene: TRBJ1-1
CDR3 length: 15
V gene: TRBV27
CDR3 protein: CASSSQGAGNTEAFF

J gene: TRBJ2-7
CDR3 length: 15
V gene: TRBV10-3
CDR3 protein: CAISEPRTATDEQYF

J gene: TRBJ1-6
CDR3 length: 12
V gene: TRBV30
CDR3 protein: CAWSPGTSPLHF

J gene: TRBJ2-3
CDR3 length: 14
V gene: TRBV14
CDR3 protein: CASSPVYSTDTQYF

J gene: TRBJ2-3
CDR3 length: 13
V gene: TRBV29-1
CDR3 protein: CSVPQGGTDTQYF